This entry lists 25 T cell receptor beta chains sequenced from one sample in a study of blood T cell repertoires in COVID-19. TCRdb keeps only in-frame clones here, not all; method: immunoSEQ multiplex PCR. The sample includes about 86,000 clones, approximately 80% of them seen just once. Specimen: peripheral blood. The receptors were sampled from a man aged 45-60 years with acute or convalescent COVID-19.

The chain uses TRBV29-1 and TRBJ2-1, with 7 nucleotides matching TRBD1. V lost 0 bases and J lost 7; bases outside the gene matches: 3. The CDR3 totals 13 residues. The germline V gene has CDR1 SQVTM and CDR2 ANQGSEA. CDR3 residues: CSVEEGQLNEQFF. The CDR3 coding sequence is TGCAGCGTTGAAGAGGGACAGTTAAATGAGCAGTTCTTC.

The CDR3 sequence is CASSLFGTESSGANVLTF. The CDR3 region has the DNA TGCGCCAGCAGCTTGTTCGGGACAGAGAGCTCTGGGGCCAACGTCCTGACTTTC. This chain uses TRBV5-1 with TRBJ2-6; 7 nucleotides agree with TRBD1. The germline V gene has CDR1 SGHRS and CDR2 YFSETQ. Losses at the gene ends were 1 base for V and 0 bases for J; bases not matched to a gene: 7. This CDR3 spans 18 amino acids.

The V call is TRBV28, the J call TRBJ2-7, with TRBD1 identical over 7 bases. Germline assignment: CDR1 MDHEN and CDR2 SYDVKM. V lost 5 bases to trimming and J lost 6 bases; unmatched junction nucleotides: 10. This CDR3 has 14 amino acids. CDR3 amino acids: CASSRLTGFGEQYF. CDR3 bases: TGTGCCAGCAGTCGATTGACAGGGTTCGGCGAGCAGTACTTC.

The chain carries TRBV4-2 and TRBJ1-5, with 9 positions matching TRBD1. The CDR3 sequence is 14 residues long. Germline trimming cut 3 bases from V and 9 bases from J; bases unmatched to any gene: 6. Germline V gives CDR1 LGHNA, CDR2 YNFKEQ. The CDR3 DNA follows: TGTGCCAGCAGCCACGACAGGGGGGAATTGCCCCAGCATTTT. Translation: CASSHDRGELPQHF.

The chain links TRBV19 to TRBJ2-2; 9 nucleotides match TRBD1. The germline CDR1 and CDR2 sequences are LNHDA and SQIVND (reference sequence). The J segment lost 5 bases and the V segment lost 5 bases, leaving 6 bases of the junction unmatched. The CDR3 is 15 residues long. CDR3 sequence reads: CASSSRDRATGELFF. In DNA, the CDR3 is TGTGCCAGTAGTTCAAGGGACAGGGCGACCGGGGAGCTGTTTTTT.

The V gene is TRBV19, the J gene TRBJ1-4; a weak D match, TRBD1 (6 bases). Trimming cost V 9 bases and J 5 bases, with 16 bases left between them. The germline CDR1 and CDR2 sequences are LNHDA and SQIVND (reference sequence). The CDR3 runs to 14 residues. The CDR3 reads CASATQGSNEKLFF. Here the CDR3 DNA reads TGTGCCAGCGCGACACAGGGCTCGAATGAAAAACTGTTTTTT.

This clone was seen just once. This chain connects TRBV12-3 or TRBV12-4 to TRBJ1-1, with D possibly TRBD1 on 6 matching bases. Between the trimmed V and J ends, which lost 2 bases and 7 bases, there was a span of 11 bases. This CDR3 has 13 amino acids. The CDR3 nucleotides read TGTGCCAGCAGTTTACGGGGGGCGGGTGAAGCTTTCTTT. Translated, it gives CASSLRGAGEAFF.

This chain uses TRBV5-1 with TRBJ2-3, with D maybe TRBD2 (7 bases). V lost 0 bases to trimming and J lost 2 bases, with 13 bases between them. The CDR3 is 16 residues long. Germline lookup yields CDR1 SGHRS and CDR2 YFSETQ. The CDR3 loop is CASSLEVGGPTDTQYF. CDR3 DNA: TGCGCCAGCAGCTTGGAGGTCGGGGGGCCCACAGATACGCAGTATTTT.

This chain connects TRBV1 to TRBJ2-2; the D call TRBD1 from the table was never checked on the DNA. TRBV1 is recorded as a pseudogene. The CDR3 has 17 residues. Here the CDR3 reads CTSSQRRQGPNTGELFF. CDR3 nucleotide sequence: TGCACCAGCAGCCAACGCCGACAGGGCCCGAACACCGGGGAGCTGTTTTTT.

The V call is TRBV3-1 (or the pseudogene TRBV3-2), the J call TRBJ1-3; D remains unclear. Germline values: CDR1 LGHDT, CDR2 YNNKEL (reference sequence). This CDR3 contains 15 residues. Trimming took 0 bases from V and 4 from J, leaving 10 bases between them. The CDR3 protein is CASSQDSVRGNTIYF. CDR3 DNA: TGTGCCAGCAGCCAAGATTCGGTCCGAGGAAACACCATATATTTT.

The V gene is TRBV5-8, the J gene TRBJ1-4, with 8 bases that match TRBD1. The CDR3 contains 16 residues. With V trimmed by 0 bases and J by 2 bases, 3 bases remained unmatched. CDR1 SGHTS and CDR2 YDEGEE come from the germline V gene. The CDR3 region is CASSLARGLTNEKLFF. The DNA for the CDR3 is TGTGCCAGCAGCTTGGCCAGGGGGCTGACTAATGAAAAACTGTTTTTT.

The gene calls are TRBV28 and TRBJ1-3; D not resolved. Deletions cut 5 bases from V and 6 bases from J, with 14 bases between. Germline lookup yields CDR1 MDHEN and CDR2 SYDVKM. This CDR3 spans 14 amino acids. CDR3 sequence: CASSPYQFLNTIYF. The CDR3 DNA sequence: TGTGCCAGCAGTCCTTACCAGTTCCTAAACACCATATATTTT.

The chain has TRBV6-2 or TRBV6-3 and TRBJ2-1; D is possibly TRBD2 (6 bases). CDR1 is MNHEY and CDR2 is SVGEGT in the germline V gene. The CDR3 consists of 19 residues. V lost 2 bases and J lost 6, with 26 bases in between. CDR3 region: CASSYPFSRAGMGTNEQFF. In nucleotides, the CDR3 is TGTGCCAGCAGTTACCCCTTTAGTAGAGCGGGCATGGGGACCAATGAGCAGTTCTTC.

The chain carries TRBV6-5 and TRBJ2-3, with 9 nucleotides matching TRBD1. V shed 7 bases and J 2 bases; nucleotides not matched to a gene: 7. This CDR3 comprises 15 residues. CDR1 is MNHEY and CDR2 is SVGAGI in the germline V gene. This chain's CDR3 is CASTLDRGYTDTQYF. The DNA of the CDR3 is TGTGCCAGCACCTTGGACAGGGGCTACACAGATACGCAGTATTTT.

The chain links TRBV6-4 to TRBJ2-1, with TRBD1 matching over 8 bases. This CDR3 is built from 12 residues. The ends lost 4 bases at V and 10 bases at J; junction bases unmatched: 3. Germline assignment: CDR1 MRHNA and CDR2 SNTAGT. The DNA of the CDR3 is TGTGCCAGCAGTGGACAGGGGCAGGAGCAGTTCTTC. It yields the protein CASSGQGQEQFF.

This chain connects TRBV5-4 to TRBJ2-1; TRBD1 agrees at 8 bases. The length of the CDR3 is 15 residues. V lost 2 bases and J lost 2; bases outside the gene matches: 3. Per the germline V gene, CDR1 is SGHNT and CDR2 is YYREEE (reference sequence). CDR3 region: CASSFGRGPYNEQFF. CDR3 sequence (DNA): TGTGCCAGCAGCTTTGGCAGGGGGCCCTACAATGAGCAGTTCTTC.

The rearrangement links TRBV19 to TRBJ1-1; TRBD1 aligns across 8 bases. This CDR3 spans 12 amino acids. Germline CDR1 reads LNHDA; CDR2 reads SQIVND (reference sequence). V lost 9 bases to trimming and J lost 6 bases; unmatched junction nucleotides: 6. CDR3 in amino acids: CASEDRGAEAFF. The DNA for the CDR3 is TGTGCCAGCGAAGACAGGGGCGCTGAAGCTTTCTTT.

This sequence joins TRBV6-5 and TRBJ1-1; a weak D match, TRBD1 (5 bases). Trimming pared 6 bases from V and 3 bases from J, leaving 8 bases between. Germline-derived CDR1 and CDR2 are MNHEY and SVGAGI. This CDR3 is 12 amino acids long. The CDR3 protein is CASRGRYTEAFF. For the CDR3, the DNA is TGTGCCAGCAGGGGGCGGTACACTGAAGCTTTCTTT.

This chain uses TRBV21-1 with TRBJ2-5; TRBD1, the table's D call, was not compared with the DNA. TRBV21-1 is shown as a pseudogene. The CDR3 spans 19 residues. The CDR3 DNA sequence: TGTGCCAGCAGCAAAGATATCAAATGGAACAGTCCCACCCAAGAGACCCAGTACTTC. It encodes CASSKDIKWNSPTQETQYF.

CDR3 in amino acids: CASNGQGGGEQFF. The CDR3 DNA sequence: TGTGCCAGCAACGGACAGGGTGGGGGTGAGCAGTTCTTC. The chain carries TRBV7-2 and TRBJ2-1, with 8 bases identical to TRBD1. CDR3 length equals 13 residues. Germline V CDR1 and CDR2: SGHTA, FQGNSA. V was pared by 7 bases and J by 9 bases, with 8 bases of the junction left unmatched.

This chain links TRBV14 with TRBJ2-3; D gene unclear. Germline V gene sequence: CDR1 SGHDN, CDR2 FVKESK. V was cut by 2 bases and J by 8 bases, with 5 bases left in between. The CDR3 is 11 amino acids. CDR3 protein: CASSQSFTQYF. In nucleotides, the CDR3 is TGTGCCAGCAGCCAATCGTTTACGCAGTATTTT.

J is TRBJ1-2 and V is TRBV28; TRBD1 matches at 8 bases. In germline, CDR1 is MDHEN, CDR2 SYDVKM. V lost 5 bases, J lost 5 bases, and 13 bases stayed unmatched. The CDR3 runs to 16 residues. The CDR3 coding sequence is TGTGCCAGCAGTGATCCTGGACAGGGACGTGGGTATGGCTACACCTTC. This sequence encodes CASSDPGQGRGYGYTF.

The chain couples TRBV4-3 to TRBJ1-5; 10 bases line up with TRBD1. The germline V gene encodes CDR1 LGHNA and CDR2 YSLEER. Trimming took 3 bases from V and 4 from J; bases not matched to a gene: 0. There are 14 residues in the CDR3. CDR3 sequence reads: CASSQGQGNQPQHF. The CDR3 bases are TGCGCCAGCAGCCAGGGACAGGGGAATCAGCCCCAGCATTTT.

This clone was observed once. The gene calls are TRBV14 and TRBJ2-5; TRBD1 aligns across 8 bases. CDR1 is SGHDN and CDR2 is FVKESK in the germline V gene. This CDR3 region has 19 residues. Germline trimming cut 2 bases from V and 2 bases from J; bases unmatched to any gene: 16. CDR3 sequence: CASSQPKTGAQERQETQYF. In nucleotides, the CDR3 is TGTGCCAGCAGCCAACCAAAGACAGGGGCCCAAGAACGACAAGAGACCCAGTACTTC.

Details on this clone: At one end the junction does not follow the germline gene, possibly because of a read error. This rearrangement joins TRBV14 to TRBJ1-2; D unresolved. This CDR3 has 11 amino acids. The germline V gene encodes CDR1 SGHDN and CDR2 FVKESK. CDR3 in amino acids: CASSQGPLLAF. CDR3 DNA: TGTGCCAGCAGCCAAGGTCCGCTATTGGCCTTC.